What follows describes a single T cell receptor beta chain. No antigen is known for it. Base qualities are not at hand, and no much larger clone is one base apart. The data were obtained in a study of beta chain features in type 1 diabetes (dated by TCRdb to 2016 to 2019). Some background on the complete study: Patients and healthy donors did not differ in mean age, gender distribution, total cell number or subset yield. A total of roughly 100 million sorted cells were examined across all samples, and RNA yield correlated strongly with the number of cells per subset. The study compared TCRB repertoires of sorted circulating CD4+ T cell subsets between recently diagnosed type 1 diabetes patients and matched healthy donors. Naive and central memory subsets were obtained from all 30 or so donors, but regulatory and stem cell-like memory subsets were isolated from only 8 patients and roughly eight healthy donors. What the research found in general, with its limitations: HLA sub-analyses involved small numbers of individuals, so any influence of HLA type on TCRB rearrangement remained unresolved. Sequencing cDNA rather than genomic DNA could over-represent highly expressing activated cells, although activation and CD3 levels did not differ between groups. Fewer insertions and more nucleotide deletions at VDJ recombination sites were observed in patients with type 1 diabetes, implying thymic rearrangement abnormalities. Type 1 diabetes patients showed a moderate but significant shortening of TCRB CDR3 length in all four CD4+ subsets. Naive, central memory and regulatory TCRB repertoires appeared more similar among patients than among healthy donors. PCR might favor shorter templates, but patient and control samples were amplified and corrected together, so any skew would affect both groups equally.

A single peripheral blood draw of about 116 mL on average was collected from each donor into heparinised tubes. A BD FACSAria II and a panel including CD45RO, CCR7, CD25, CD127, CD95 and CD27 were used to sort naive, central memory, regulatory and stem cell-like memory CD4+ T cells. A purity above 95% was achieved for all sorted populations. PBMCs were separated immediately by Lymphoprep density gradient centrifugation and were stained directly, without being cultured. Samples were stained and sorted in pairs, with one healthy donor and one patient per experiment, so that batch effects were minimized. The CDR3 spans 11 residues, from the cysteine through the phenylalanine. The entry retains the CDR3 DNA only, 33 bases that are in frame from base 1. CDR1 and CDR2 (MDHEN, SYDVKM) derive from the germline V gene. Deletion took 5 bases off V and 8 bases off J, with a span of 4 bases between the germline ends.

The High Capacity cDNA Reverse Transcription Kit was used to reverse transcribe all of the isolated RNA, meaning that expressed TCRB transcripts were what got sequenced. Deep immunoSEQ sequencing was applied to naive, central memory and regulatory T cell samples, giving an average of about 3.57 million total reads per sample. Sorted cells were lysed in RLT buffer, and RNA was extracted using DNase-treated RNeasy Micro or Mini kits according to cell number. Each cell subset was processed separately to prevent cross-contamination, with patient and healthy donor samples processed together. The immunoSEQ multiplex PCR was used to amplify TCRB sequences from cDNA, generating 87-bp fragments that spanned the CDR3 region. Sequencing of the amplicons was done on the Illumina HiSeq platform. The paper's data handling went like this. PCR bias was computationally corrected using synthetic template baselines, reads within Hamming distance 2 were collapsed, and singletons that could not be merged were discarded. By aligning reads against IMGT, V, D and J genes, CDR3 length, and insertions or deletions at six rearrangement sites were assigned. Clonotype counts were normalized to sorted cell number within each subset before computing true diversity and Gini coefficients with the tcR R package. Repertoire sharing was quantified using the overlap coefficient calculated on TCRB nucleotide sequences. As a proxy for the pre-selection repertoire, out-of-frame TCRB sequences from naive cells were analyzed. Drawn from immuneACCESS, this table holds only the in-frame rearrangements with V and J called that TCRdb kept. Clones are partly lost; checked studies trace under half to an unresolved V gene and leave the rest unexplained. V and J calls and clone size are those listed in that table; D and trimming were worked out from the DNA. This sample gives about 700,000 clones in total; around an eighth of them show up just once. Around 0.022% of the sample is taken by the ten largest.

Sequenced: naive CD4+ T cells from blood. Per the publication, the cell subset or site label means: true naive CD4+ T cells. In this chain, TRBV28 is recombined with TRBJ1-6; there is no confident call for the D gene. This TCR was sampled from a man between 18 and 29 years old with type 1 diabetes. CDR3 region: CASSGDSPLHF. Read as DNA, the sequence is TGTGCCAGCAGTGGGGATTCACCCCTCCACTTT.